What follows is one T cell receptor beta chain and its context. Its antigen has not been determined. No per-base quality is available; no much larger clone lies one base away. The sample is drawn from a study of shared clonotypes between healthy human individuals (dated by TCRdb to the early 2020s). In the study overall: The cohort included three men and a couple of women between 18 and 49 years of age. Libraries were prepared and TCR repertoires were sequenced by different laboratories using diverse techniques, in order to increase sequencing depth and limit assay-specific biases. For each donor, three plates each were used for CD4 naive and CD4 memory, two plates were used for CD8 naive, and one plate was used for CD8 memory. The study deeply sequenced blood TCR repertoires of 5 or 6 healthy adults to estimate repertoire size and the extent of clonotype sharing between individuals. Per donor, leukapheresis produced somewhere between about 0.9 and 10 billion PBMCs. The research as a whole found: Naive subsets generally had larger estimated clonotype richness than memory subsets. Sharing across four donors was observed for around 5% of naive CD4, under 4% of naive CD8, about 2.5% of memory CD4, and around 0.44% of memory CD8 clonotypes. Sampling was restricted to blood, and TCR repertoires in tissues likely differ from the TCR repertoires found in blood. Incomplete sequencing was indicated by rarefaction of sorted-subset datasets, despite the large sequencing depth. Because the study included only a small number of donors, the genetic and exposure-history diversity represented was limited. Higher generation probabilities were observed for clonotypes shared by all four sorted-subset donors than for non-shared clonotypes. Pairwise subsampling indicated that sequencing depth was expected to affect the degree of clonotype sharing among donors.

Healthy HIV-negative adults with no recently reported acute infections or vaccinations were included as donors. Only Caucasian adults living in Nashville, Tennessee, USA were represented among the donors. CD4+ T cells were enriched by magnetic negative selection; naive cells were then positively selected on CD45RA, and the negative fraction formed the memory subset. Blood was obtained by leukapheresis, after which PBMCs were separated by Ficoll-Histopaque density gradient centrifugation and cryopreserved in liquid nitrogen vapor phase. Analytical flow cytometry was used to check the purity and quantity of every magnetically sorted T cell population. Each sorted fraction had its genomic DNA isolated and then quantified by UV absorbance on a Nanodrop 2000c. The CDR3 spans 14 residues, from the cysteine through the phenylalanine. The retained sequence is limited to the CDR3, 42 bases, with the frame set at the first base. At the junction V is shortened by 1 base and J by 3 bases, with 7 bases in between. CDR1 and CDR2 are read off the germline V gene as SGHAT and FQNNGV.

TCR CDR3 regions were amplified from genomic DNA by multiplex PCR using the deep immunoSEQ assay. For each cell subset, the extracted genomic DNA was distributed evenly across all wells of several immunoSEQ 96-well plates, and each plate served as one replicate. Each replicate PCR for sorted subsets received about 0.2 ug genomic DNA, equal to roughly 30,000 T cell genomes. The purified libraries were quantified using a Qubit 3.0 fluorometer, sized with a Bioanalyzer 2100, and then quantified again using the KAPA Library Quantification kit. A separate single-read 150-cycle Illumina NextSeq 550 flow cell was used to sequence each immunoSEQ 96-well plate. In the original analysis: The immunoSEQ output contained only junctional sequences without quality scores, so filtering could not match that applied to full-length reads. Sequences were annotated with PyIR, a Python wrapper for IgBLAST v1.9, using IMGT germline references to assign V/J genes and CDR3. Reads with weak V/J assignments (E-value above 1e-6), missing CDR3, stop codons, out-of-frame junctions, or ambiguous translated residues were removed. V3J clonotypes were defined by identical inferred V gene, J gene, and CDR3 amino acid sequence. Percentage overlap between repertoires was calculated by dividing the number of shared unique clonotypes by the size of the smaller repertoire. RTK rarefaction, the Chao1 estimator, and Recon v2.1 estimates of unobserved clonotypes were used to assess repertoire richness. For all TCRbeta clonotypes obtained by the gDNA method from a few donors, generation probabilities were computed with OLGA. TCRdb provides this immuneACCESS table in a form limited to in-frame rearrangements. Some clones are lacking; in checked studies, under half of them reflect an unresolved V gene, and why the rest are absent is not known. V and J calls and clone size come straight from that table; D and trimming were deduced from the DNA. Within this sample are 2,500,000 or so clones, with 85% to 95% of them counted one time only. The ten largest clones represent more than 0.12% of the sample.

This TCR was sampled from a young man in good health. Material for sequencing was naive CD4+ T cells sorted from blood. The cell subset or site label on this specimen signifies: CD45RA+ positively selected. In this chain, TRBV11-2 is recombined with TRBJ2-1; perhaps TRBD1 is the D gene, with 5 bases matching. The nucleotide sequence reads as follows: TGTGCCAGCAGCTTAGGCCAGGGCTACAATGAGCAGTTCTTC. The resulting protein is CASSLGQGYNEQFF.